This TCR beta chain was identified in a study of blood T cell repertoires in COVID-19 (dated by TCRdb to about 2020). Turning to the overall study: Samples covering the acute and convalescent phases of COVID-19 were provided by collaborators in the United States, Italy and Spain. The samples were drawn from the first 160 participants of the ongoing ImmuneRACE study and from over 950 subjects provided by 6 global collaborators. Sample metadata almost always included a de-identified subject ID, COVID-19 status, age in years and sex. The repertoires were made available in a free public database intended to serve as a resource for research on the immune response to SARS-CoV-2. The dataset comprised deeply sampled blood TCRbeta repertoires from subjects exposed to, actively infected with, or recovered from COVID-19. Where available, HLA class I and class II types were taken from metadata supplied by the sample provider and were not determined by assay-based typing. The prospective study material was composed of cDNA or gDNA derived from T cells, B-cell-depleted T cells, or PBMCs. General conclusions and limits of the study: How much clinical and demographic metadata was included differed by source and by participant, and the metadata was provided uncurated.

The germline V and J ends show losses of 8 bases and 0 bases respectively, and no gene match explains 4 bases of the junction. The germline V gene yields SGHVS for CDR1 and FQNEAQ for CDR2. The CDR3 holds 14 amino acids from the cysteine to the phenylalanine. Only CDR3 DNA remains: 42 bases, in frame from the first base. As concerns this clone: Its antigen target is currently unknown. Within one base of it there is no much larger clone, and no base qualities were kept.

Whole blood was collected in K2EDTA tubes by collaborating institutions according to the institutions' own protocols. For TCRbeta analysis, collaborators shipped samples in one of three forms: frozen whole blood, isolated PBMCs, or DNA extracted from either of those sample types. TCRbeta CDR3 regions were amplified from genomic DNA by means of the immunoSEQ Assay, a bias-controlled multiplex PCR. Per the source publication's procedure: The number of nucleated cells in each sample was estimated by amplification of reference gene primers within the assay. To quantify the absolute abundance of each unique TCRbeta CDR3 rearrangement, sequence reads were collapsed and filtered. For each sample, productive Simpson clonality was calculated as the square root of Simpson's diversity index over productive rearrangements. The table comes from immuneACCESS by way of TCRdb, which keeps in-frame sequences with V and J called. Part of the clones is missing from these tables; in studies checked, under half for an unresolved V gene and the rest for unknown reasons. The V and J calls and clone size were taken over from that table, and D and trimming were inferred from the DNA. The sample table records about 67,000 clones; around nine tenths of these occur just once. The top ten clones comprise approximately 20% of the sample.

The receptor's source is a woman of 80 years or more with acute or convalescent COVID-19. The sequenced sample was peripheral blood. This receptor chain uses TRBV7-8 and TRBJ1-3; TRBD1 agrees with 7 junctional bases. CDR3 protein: CASLRDSSGNTIYF. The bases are TGTGCCAGCTTAAGGGACAGCTCTGGAAACACCATATATTTT.